This record concerns one T cell receptor beta chain sequence. TCRdb's copy holds only in-frame clones and misses some; the assay was immunoSEQ multiplex PCR. The repertoire includes about 2 million clones, approximately 94% of them detected once, and 0.85% to 1.3% sits in the top ten. This specimen comes from a study of shared clonotypes between healthy human individuals. Naivety among CD8 cells was defined by CD45RO negativity and positive CCR7 selection, thereby excluding terminally differentiated effector memory CD45RA+ cells. The CDR3 covers 12 residues. V was pared by 7 bases and J by 6 bases, with 3 bases of the junction left unmatched. CDR1 is WSHSY and CDR2 is SAAADI in the germline V gene.

What was sequenced was naive CD8+ T cells sorted from blood. This TCR derives from a man younger than 35 in good health. The chain has TRBV10-2 and TRBJ1-5; 7 bases match TRBD1. CDR3 loop: CASTTGLQPQHF. CDR3 nucleotide sequence: TGCGCCAGCACGACAGGGCTTCAGCCCCAGCATTTT.